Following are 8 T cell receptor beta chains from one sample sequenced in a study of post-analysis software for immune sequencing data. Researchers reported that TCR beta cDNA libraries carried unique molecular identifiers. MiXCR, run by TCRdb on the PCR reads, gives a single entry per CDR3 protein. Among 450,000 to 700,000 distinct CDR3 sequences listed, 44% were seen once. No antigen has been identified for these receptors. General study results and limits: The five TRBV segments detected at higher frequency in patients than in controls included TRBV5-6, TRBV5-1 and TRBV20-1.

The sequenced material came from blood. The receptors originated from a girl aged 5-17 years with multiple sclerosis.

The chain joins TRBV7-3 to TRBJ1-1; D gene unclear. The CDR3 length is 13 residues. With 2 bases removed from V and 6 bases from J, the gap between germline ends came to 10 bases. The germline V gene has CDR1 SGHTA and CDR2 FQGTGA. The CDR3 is CASSLEGGPEAFF. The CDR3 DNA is TGTGCCAGCAGCTTAGAAGGAGGACCTGAAGCTTTCTTT.

CDR3 nucleotides: TGTGCCAGCAGCCGAGGGGAGAACTACGAGCAGTACTTC. Translated, it gives CASSRGENYEQYF. The chain uses TRBV9 and TRBJ2-7, with D perhaps TRBD1 or TRBD2 (5 bases each). Germline loops: CDR1 SGDLS, CDR2 YYNGEE. The V gene lost 4 bases and the J gene lost 3 bases, with 11 bases spanning the gap. The CDR3 length is 13 residues. The full variable domain, completed using reference TRBV9 and TRBJ2-7, is DSGVTQTPKHLITATGQRVTLRCSPRSGDLSVYWYQQSLDQGLQFLIQYYNGEERAKGNILERFSAQQFPDLHSELNLSSLELGDSALYFCASSRGENYEQYFGPGTRLTVT.

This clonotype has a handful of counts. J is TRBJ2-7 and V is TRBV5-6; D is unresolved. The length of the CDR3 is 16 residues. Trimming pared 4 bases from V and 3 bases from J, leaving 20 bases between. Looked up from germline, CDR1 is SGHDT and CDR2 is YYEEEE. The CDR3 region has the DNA TGTGCCAGCAGCGCAGGTGCCCGAGGATACAACTACGAGCAGTACTTC. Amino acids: CASSAGARGYNYEQYF.

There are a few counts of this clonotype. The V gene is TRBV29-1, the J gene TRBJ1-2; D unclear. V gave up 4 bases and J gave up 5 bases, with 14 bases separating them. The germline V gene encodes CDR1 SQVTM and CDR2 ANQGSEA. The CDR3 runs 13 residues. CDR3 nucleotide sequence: TGCAGCGTTGGAGAGGAAGGAGGTTATGGCTACACCTTC. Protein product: CSVGEEGGYGYTF.

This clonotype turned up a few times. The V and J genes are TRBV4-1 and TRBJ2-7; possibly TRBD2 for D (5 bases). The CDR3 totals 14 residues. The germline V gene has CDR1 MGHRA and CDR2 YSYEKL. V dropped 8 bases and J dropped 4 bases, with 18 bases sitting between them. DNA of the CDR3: TGCGCCAGCGCTGCCGTGGCGGGCCGGTACGAGCAGTACTTC. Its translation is CASAAVAGRYEQYF.

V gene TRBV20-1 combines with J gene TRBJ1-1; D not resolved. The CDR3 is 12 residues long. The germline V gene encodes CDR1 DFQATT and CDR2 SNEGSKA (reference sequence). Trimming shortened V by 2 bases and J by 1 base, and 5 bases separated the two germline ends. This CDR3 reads CSARRANTEAFF. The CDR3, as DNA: TGCAGTGCTAGAAGGGCGAACACTGAAGCTTTCTTT.

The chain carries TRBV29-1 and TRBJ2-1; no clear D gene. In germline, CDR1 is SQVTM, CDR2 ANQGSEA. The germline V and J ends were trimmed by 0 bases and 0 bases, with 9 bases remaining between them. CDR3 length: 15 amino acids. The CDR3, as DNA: TGCAGCGTTGAAGATCGGTTGAGCTCCTACAATGAGCAGTTCTTC. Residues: CSVEDRLSSYNEQFF.

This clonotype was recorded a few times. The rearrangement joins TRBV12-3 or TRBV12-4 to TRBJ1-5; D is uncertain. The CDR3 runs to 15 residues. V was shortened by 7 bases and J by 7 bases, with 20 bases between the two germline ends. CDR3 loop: CASTLQAGVGQPQHF. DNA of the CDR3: TGTGCCAGCACCTTACAAGCCGGGGTAGGACAGCCCCAGCATTTT.